This T cell receptor beta chain was found in a study of blood T cells in healthy people across ages. This clonotype was picked up many times. PCR was performed a second time for about 7 to 11 cycles using a sample-barcoded 5' primer and a J-beta primer mix. TCRdb reprocessed the 5' RACE reads via MiXCR and lists one record per CDR3 protein. The sample yields over a million distinct CDR3 sequences, roughly 43% seen once. The CDR3 extends over 13 amino acids. From germline, CDR1 is MDHEN and CDR2 SYDVKM. V was trimmed by 6 bases and J by 4 bases, leaving 10 bases between them. The clonotype comes from a woman between 18 and 29 years old in good health. The chain is built from TRBV28 and TRBJ2-1; D tentatively reads TRBD1 or TRBD2 (5 bases each). The sequencing sample was made of blood. CDR3 DNA: TGTGCCAGCAGCCCAGAGGGGTACAATGAGCAGTTCTTC. Translating it yields CASSPEGYNEQFF.